The 16 T cell receptor beta chains in this list originate from one sample, sequenced in a study of CD8 T cells in ankylosing spondylitis. MiXCR, applied by TCRdb to the 5' RACE reads, yields one record per CDR3 protein. This sample has 200,000 to 300,000 distinct CDR3 sequences, with over 8.5% found just once. The sequencing input was blood, either unsorted or a sorted T cell fraction (not recorded which). These receptors were collected from a male donor with ankylosing spondylitis or in good health (not recorded which).

This clonotype was found many times. This chain links TRBV5-5 with TRBJ2-1; unclear D gene. Germline V gene lookup returns CDR1 SGHKS and CDR2 YYEKEE (reference sequence). The CDR3 covers 13 residues. Trimming removed 0 bases from V and 3 bases from J, with 4 bases in between. The CDR3 is CASSLGDYNEQFF. The CDR3 DNA sequence: TGTGCCAGCAGCTTGGGGGACTACAATGAGCAGTTCTTC.

This clonotype was counted many times. CDR3 in DNA: TGCAGTGTGACGGACAGGGACCTTTACAATGAGCAGTTCTTC. This sequence encodes CSVTDRDLYNEQFF. J is TRBJ2-1 and V is TRBV20-1; TRBD1 matches at 8 bases. CDR3 length: 14 amino acids. Germline V gene data show CDR1 as DFQATT and CDR2 as SNEGSKA (reference sequence). V was clipped by 7 bases and J by 4 bases; unmatched bases: 9.

This clonotype was observed at least ten times. V is TRBV20-1 and J is TRBJ2-3; weak D call: TRBD2 (6 bases). The CDR3 contains 17 residues. CDR1 is DFQATT and CDR2 is SNEGSKA in the germline V gene (reference sequence). V shed 0 bases and J shed 4 bases, with 20 bases lying between them. The CDR3 is CSARDHSQRVVADTQYF. DNA for the CDR3: TGCAGTGCTAGAGATCACTCTCAGCGGGTGGTCGCAGATACGCAGTATTTT.

This clonotype was observed at least ten times. J is TRBJ2-7 and V is TRBV7-2, with 11 bases aligning to TRBD2. Germline assignment: CDR1 SGHTA and CDR2 FQGNSA. CDR3 size: 15 residues. J lost 4 bases, V lost 5 bases, and 7 bases had no gene match. CDR3 in amino acids: CASSHGTSGVYEQYF. The DNA of the CDR3 is TGTGCCAGCAGCCACGGGACTAGCGGAGTGTACGAGCAGTACTTC.

This clonotype was counted ten times or more. The rearrangement links TRBV5-1 to TRBJ2-4, with TRBD1 matching 7 bases. Looked up from germline, CDR1 is SGHRS and CDR2 is YFSETQ. The CDR3 extends over 13 amino acids. V gave up 2 bases and J gave up 9 bases; unmatched junction bases: 5. In DNA form, the CDR3 reads TGCGCCAGCAGCTTATCCCCAGGGGGCATTCAGTACTTC. It yields the protein CASSLSPGGIQYF.

This clonotype was counted at least ten times. This sequence joins TRBV7-9 and TRBJ1-2; unclear D gene. The CDR3 has 11 residues. Looked up from germline, CDR1 is SEHNR and CDR2 is FQNEAQ (reference sequence). Deletions cut 5 bases from V and 6 bases from J, with 7 bases between. As DNA, the CDR3 is TGTGCCAGCAGCCCCGGCAATGGCTACACCTTC. This translates into CASSPGNGYTF.

The chain has TRBV7-2 and TRBJ1-2; D is perhaps TRBD1 (6 bases). The CDR3 consists of 14 residues. The germline gives CDR1 SGHTA, CDR2 FQGNSA. Trimming pared 5 bases from V and 6 bases from J, leaving 16 bases between. The CDR3 coding sequence is TGTGCCAGCAGCCTAAGGACAGAAAGGAATGGCTACACCTTC. Its protein is CASSLRTERNGYTF.

This clonotype has ten or more counts. This rearrangement joins TRBV5-1 to TRBJ2-1; unclear D gene. Between the trimmed V and J ends, which lost 4 bases and 8 bases, there was a span of 16 bases. This CDR3 comprises 14 residues. Looked up from germline, CDR1 is SGHRS and CDR2 is YFSETQ. CDR3 nucleotides: TGCGCCAGCAGCCCGGATCGTAGGCCCGATGAGCAGTTCTTC. Translating gives CASSPDRRPDEQFF.

This clonotype was detected ten times or more. The V and J genes are TRBV15 and TRBJ1-1, with a weak D call TRBD1 (5 bases). Trimming removed 9 bases at V and 4 bases at J, with 12 bases between. Germline loops: CDR1 LNHNV, CDR2 YYDKDF (reference sequence). The CDR3 runs to 12 residues. CDR3 protein: CATGTESTEAFF. CDR3 in DNA: TGTGCCACTGGGACGGAAAGCACTGAAGCTTTCTTT. Filled out from reference TRBV15 and TRBJ1-1, the complete variable domain reads DAMVIQNPRYQVTQFGKPVTLSCSQTLNHNVMYWYQQKSSQAPKLLFHYYDKDFNNEADTPDNFQSRRPNTSFCFLDIRSPGLGDTAMYLCATGTESTEAFFGQGTRLTVV.

Many counts were recorded for this clonotype. The gene calls are TRBV7-2 and TRBJ2-4, with D unclear. Germline values: CDR1 SGHTA, CDR2 FQGNSA. This CDR3 contains 14 residues. The germline V and J ends were trimmed by 0 bases and 2 bases, with 5 bases remaining between them. The CDR3 DNA is TGTGCCAGCAGCTTAGCGCGGACCAAAAACATTCAGTACTTC. This encodes CASSLARTKNIQYF.

This chain connects TRBV12-3 or TRBV12-4 to TRBJ1-5; D gene ambiguous. V lost 1 base to trimming and J lost 9 bases, with 10 bases between them. The CDR3 extends over 13 amino acids. CDR3 coding DNA: TGTGCCAGCAGTTTAGGCTCTCCGGGGCCCCAGCATTTT. It yields the protein CASSLGSPGPQHF.

CDR3 sequence: CASSITSDNEQFF. The CDR3 DNA reads as TGTGCCAGTAGTATCACTAGCGACAATGAGCAGTTCTTC. The rearrangement joins TRBV19 to TRBJ2-1, with 7 bases identical to TRBD2. The CDR3 runs 13 residues. V was pared by 3 bases and J by 5 bases, with 1 base of the junction left unmatched. The germline V gene has CDR1 LNHDA and CDR2 SQIVND (reference sequence).

This clonotype turned up a few times. The genes are TRBV5-1 and TRBJ2-5; tentatively, D is TRBD2 (5 bases). The germline gives CDR1 SGHRS, CDR2 YFSETQ. There are 13 residues in the CDR3. Between the trimmed V and J ends, which lost 2 bases and 5 bases, there was a span of 10 bases. The CDR3 protein is CASSFNGVETQYF. CDR3 sequence (DNA): TGCGCCAGCAGCTTCAACGGGGTGGAGACCCAGTACTTC.

This clonotype has ten or more counts. This chain connects TRBV7-2 to TRBJ1-6; the match to TRBD1 covers 7 bases. The CDR3 consists of 15 residues. V dropped 1 base and J dropped 8; count of bases not matched to a gene: 5. Germline CDR1 and CDR2: SGHTA and FQGNSA. Here the CDR3 reads CASSLEGTVYSPLHF. CDR3 DNA sequence: TGTGCCAGCAGCTTAGAAGGGACAGTTTATTCACCCCTCCACTTT. Supplemented by reference TRBV7-2 and TRBJ1-6, the full variable domain reads GAGVSQSPSNKVTEKGKDVELRCDPISGHTALYWYRQSLGQGLEFLIYFQGNSAPDKSGLPSDRFSAERTGGSVSTLTIQRTQQEDSAVYLCASSLEGTVYSPLHFGNGTRLTVT.

This clonotype was detected ten times or more. The V call is TRBV5-6, the J call TRBJ2-7, with 10 bases identical to TRBD1. CDR3 length equals 15 residues. The germline CDR1 and CDR2 sequences are SGHDT and YYEEEE. V gave up 1 base and J gave up 2 bases; unmatched junction bases: 3. Here the CDR3 reads CASSLRTGGTYEQYF. CDR3 DNA sequence: TGTGCCAGCAGCTTGCGGACAGGGGGGACCTACGAGCAGTACTTC.

This clonotype was counted at least ten times. The V call is TRBV10-3, the J call TRBJ1-4; 11 bases align to TRBD1. The CDR3 sequence is 14 residues long. Losses at the gene ends were 6 bases for V and 7 bases for J; bases not matched to a gene: 4. Germline-derived CDR1 and CDR2 are ENHRY and SYGVKD. DNA for the CDR3: TGTGCCATCAGCGGGGGACAGGGGGTTGAAAAACTGTTTTTT. Translating gives CAISGGQGVEKLFF.